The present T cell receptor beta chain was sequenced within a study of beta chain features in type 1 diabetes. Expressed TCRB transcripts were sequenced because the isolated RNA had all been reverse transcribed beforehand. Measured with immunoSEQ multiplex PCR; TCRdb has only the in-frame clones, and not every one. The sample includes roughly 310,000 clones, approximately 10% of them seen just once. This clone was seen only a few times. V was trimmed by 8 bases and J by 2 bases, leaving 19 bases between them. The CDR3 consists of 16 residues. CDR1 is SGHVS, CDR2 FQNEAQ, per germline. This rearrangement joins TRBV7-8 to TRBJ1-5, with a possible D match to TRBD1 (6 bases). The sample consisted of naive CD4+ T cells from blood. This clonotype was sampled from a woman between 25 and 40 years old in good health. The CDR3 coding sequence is TGTGCCAGCGGTCAGGCGGGGGGCGCTGGCAATCAGCCCCAGCATTTT. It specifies CASGQAGGAGNQPQHF.